This T cell receptor beta chain comes out of a study of glioma-infiltrating T cells after dendritic cell vaccination. Primers: 60 V beta forward and 13 J beta reverse. Using immunoSEQ multiplex PCR, the repertoire was profiled, and TCRdb retains in-frame clones only, with some absent. This table holds 72,000 or so clones, more than 75% found once. The time point denotes: after dendritic cell vaccination, including at tumor progression/relapse. This CDR3 comprises 15 residues. Trimming removed 2 bases from V and 6 bases from J, with 15 bases in between. Germline V lookup: CDR1 SGHRS, CDR2 YFSETQ. The sample consisted of blood, taken after dendritic cell vaccination. The chain is built from TRBV5-1 and TRBJ2-1, with a tentative D call TRBD2 (6 bases). The source is a human donor with glioblastoma. Here the CDR3 reads CASSLAGGLRNEQFF. CDR3 nucleotides: TGCGCCAGCAGCTTAGCCGGGGGACTCCGCAATGAGCAGTTCTTC. Using reference TRBV5-1 and TRBJ2-1 for the parts outside the CDR3, the full variable domain is KAGVTQTPRYLIKTRGQQVTLSCSPISGHRSVSWYQQTPGQGLQFLFEYFSETQRNKGNFPGRFSGRQFSNSRSEMNVSTLELGDSALYLCASSLAGGLRNEQFFGPGTRLTVL.